The 9 T cell receptor beta chains in this list originate from one sample, sequenced in a study of post-analysis software for immune sequencing data. Notes on the study in general: About five TRBV segments occurring more often in patients than controls included TRBV5-6, TRBV5-1 and TRBV20-1.

Researchers reported that TCR beta cDNA libraries carried unique molecular identifiers. TCRdb independently ran MiXCR on the PCR reads; one entry per CDR3 protein. The sample has approximately 400,000 distinct CDR3 sequences; around a third are singletons. No antigen has been assigned to these receptors. The sequenced material came from blood. These receptor sequences come from a girl between 5 and 17 years old with multiple sclerosis.

The genes are TRBV5-1 and TRBJ2-1; TRBD1 or TRBD2 may be the D gene (6 bases each). This CDR3 spans 17 amino acids. The V gene's germline CDR1 is SGHRS and CDR2 YFSETQ. The V and J ends lost 4 bases and 2 bases respectively, with 19 bases between them. As DNA, the CDR3 is TGCGCCAGCAGCCGGGGGCCGGCCGAGGGTACCTACAATGAGCAGTTCTTC. This codes for CASSRGPAEGTYNEQFF. The full variable domain, in which reference TRBV5-1 and TRBJ2-1 provide the parts outside the CDR3, is KAGVTQTPRYLIKTRGQQVTLSCSPISGHRSVSWYQQTPGQGLQFLFEYFSETQRNKGNFPGRFSGRQFSNSRSEMNVSTLELGDSALYLCASSRGPAEGTYNEQFFGPGTRLTVL.

This clonotype was observed a handful of times. The chain couples TRBV19 to TRBJ2-3; tentatively, D is TRBD2 (6 bases). Germline loops: CDR1 LNHDA, CDR2 SQIVND (reference sequence). CDR3 size: 14 residues. V gave up 7 bases and J gave up 2 bases, with 13 bases separating them. CDR3 in amino acids: CASTYGRDTDTQYF. CDR3 nucleotide sequence: TGTGCCAGTACCTACGGGCGGGACACAGATACGCAGTATTTT.

The genes are TRBV7-9 and TRBJ2-3, with D possibly matching TRBD1 (6 bases). Trimming left V 4 bases short and J 3 bases short, with 20 bases between. This CDR3 spans 17 amino acids. CDR1 SEHNR and CDR2 FQNEAQ come from the germline V gene (reference sequence). CDR3: CASSSAQDSWRTDTQYF. The CDR3, as DNA: TGTGCCAGCAGCTCAGCTCAGGACAGTTGGAGGACAGATACGCAGTATTTT.

This chain links TRBV27 with TRBJ2-1; a possible D gene is TRBD1 (6 bases). This CDR3 has 16 amino acids. Trimming took 0 bases from V and 4 from J, leaving 13 bases between them. Germline loops: CDR1 MNHEY, CDR2 SMNVEV (reference sequence). Here the CDR3 DNA reads TGTGCCAGCAGTTTATCTCAGGGGTGGGGGTACAATGAGCAGTTCTTC. Translated, it gives CASSLSQGWGYNEQFF.

This clonotype has just a few counts. The chain links TRBV29-1 to TRBJ1-2; TRBD1 is a possible D gene (6 bases). V was clipped by 5 bases and J by 4 bases, with 17 bases between them. The CDR3 loop spans 14 amino acids. Germline CDR1 is SQVTM and CDR2 is ANQGSEA. The CDR3 sequence: CSVQPRDTIYGYTF. For the CDR3, the DNA is TGCAGCGTTCAGCCGAGGGACACGATCTATGGCTACACCTTC.

In this sample, this clonotype turned up many times. The chain couples TRBV7-2 to TRBJ2-3; D perhaps matches TRBD1 (6 bases). There are 14 residues in the CDR3. Germline CDR1 and CDR2: SGHTA and FQGNSA. The ends were cut back, 4 bases at V and 3 bases at J, with 11 bases in the middle. CDR3 in amino acids: CASSSYQGTDTQYF. In DNA form, the CDR3 reads TGTGCCAGCAGCTCGTACCAGGGGACAGATACGCAGTATTTT.

The gene calls are TRBV6-2 or TRBV6-3 and TRBJ2-3, with 12 bases fitting TRBD2. Germline V gene lookup returns CDR1 MNHEY and CDR2 SVGEGT. J was trimmed by 6 bases and V by 5 bases; bases with no gene match: 12. The CDR3 extends over 17 amino acids. CDR3 in amino acids: CASSRRLAGAILDTQYF. The CDR3 bases are TGTGCCAGCAGTCGGCGACTAGCGGGGGCCATCTTGGATACGCAGTATTTT.

The chain couples TRBV20-1 to TRBJ2-5; 10 bases fit TRBD2. Germline CDR1 DFQATT, CDR2 SNEGSKA (reference sequence). The J segment lost 7 bases and the V segment lost 6 bases, leaving 14 bases of the junction unmatched. CDR3 length: 15 amino acids. The CDR3 region has the DNA TGCAGTGCCGACGGGCTAGCGGGGGCCAAGCGGACCCAGTACTTC. Its protein is CSADGLAGAKRTQYF.

This chain joins TRBV6-1 and TRBJ2-1; D may be TRBD2 (5 bases). V lost 5 bases and J 1 base, leaving 15 bases between the germline ends. CDR3 length equals 16 residues. The germline CDR1 and CDR2 sequences are MNHNS and SASEGT. The CDR3 bases are TGTGCCAGCAGTAAGATAAAAGCGGTGTCCTACAATGAGCAGTTCTTC. This sequence encodes CASSKIKAVSYNEQFF.